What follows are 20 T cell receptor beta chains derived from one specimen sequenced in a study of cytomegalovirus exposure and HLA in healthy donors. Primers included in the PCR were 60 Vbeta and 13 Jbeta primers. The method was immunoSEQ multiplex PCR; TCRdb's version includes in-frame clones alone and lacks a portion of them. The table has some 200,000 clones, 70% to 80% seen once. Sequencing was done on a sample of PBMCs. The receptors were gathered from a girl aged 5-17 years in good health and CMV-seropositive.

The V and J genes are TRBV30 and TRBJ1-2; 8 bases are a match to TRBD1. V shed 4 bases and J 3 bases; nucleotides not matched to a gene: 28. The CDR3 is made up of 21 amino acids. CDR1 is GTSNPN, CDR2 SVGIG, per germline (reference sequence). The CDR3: CAWMRLLVSRTGKVSDYGYTF. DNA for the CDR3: TGTGCCTGGATGAGGCTACTCGTTTCTAGGACAGGGAAAGTTTCGGACTATGGCTACACCTTC.

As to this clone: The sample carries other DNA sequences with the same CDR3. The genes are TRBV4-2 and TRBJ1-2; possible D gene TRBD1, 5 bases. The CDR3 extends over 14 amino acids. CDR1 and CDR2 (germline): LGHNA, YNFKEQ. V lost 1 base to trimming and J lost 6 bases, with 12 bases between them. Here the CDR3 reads CASSQGRDSDGYTF. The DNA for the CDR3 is TGTGCCAGCAGCCAAGGGCGGGACTCGGATGGCTACACCTTC.

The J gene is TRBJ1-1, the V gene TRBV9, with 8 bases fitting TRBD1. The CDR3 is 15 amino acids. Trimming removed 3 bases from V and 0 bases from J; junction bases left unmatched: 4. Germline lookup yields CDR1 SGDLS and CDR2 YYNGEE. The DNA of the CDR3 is TGTGCCAGCAGCGGACAGGGGACCGTGAACACTGAAGCTTTCTTT. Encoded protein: CASSGQGTVNTEAFF.

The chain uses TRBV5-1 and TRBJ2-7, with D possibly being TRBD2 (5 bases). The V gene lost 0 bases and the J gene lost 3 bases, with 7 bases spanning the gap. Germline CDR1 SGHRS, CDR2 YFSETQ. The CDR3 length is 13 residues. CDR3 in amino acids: CASSLVGGYEQYF. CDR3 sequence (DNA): TGCGCCAGCAGCTTGGTTGGAGGCTACGAGCAGTACTTC. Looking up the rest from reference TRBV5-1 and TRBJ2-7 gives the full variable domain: KAGVTQTPRYLIKTRGQQVTLSCSPISGHRSVSWYQQTPGQGLQFLFEYFSETQRNKGNFPGRFSGRQFSNSRSEMNVSTLELGDSALYLCASSLVGGYEQYFGPGTRLTVT.

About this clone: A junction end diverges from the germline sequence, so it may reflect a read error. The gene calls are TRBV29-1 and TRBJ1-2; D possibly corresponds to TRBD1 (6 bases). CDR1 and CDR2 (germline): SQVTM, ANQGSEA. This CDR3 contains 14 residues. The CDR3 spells CGVNDRYLNYGYTF. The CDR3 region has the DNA TGCGGCGTGAACGACAGGTACCTTAACTATGGCTACACCTTC.

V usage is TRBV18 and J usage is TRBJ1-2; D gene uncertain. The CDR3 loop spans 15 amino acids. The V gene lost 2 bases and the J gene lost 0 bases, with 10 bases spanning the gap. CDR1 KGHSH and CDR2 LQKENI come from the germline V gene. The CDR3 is CASSPGLLANYGYTF. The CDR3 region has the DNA TGTGCCAGCTCACCAGGACTGCTAGCTAACTATGGCTACACCTTC.

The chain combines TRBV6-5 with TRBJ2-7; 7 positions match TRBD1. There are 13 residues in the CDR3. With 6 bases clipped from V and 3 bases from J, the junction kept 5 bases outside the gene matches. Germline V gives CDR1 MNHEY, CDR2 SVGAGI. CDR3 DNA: TGTGCCAGCAGCCTCAGACAGGGCTACGAGCAGTACTTC. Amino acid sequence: CASSLRQGYEQYF.

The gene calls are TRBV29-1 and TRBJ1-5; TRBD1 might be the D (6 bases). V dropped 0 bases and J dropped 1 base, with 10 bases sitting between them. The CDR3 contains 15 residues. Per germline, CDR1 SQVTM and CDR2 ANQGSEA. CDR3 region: CSVEEGGGSNQPQHF. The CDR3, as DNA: TGCAGCGTTGAAGAAGGCGGGGGCAGCAATCAGCCCCAGCATTTT.

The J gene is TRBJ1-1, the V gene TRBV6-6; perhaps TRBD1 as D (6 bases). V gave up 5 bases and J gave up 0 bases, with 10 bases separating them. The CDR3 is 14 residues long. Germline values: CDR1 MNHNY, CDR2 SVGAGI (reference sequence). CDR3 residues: CASSTGHLNTEAFF. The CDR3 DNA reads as TGTGCCAGCAGTACGGGACATTTGAACACTGAAGCTTTCTTT.

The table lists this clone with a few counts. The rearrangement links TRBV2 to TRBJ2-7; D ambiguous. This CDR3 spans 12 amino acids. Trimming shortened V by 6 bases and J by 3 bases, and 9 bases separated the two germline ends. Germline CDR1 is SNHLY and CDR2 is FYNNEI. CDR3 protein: CASRTGGYEQYF. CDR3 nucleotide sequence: TGTGCCAGCAGAACCGGTGGCTACGAGCAGTACTTC.

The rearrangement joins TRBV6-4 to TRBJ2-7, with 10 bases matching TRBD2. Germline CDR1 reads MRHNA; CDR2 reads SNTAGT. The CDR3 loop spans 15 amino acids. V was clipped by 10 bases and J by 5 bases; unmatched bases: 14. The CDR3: CATQEPSGGIHEQYF. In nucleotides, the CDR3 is TGTGCCACTCAGGAGCCTAGCGGGGGTATCCACGAGCAGTACTTC.

CDR3 protein: CAWRPGGSSDYGYTF. The CDR3 nucleotides read TGTGCCTGGAGACCAGGGGGGAGTAGTGACTATGGCTACACCTTC. The gene calls are TRBV30 and TRBJ1-2; 7 nucleotides match TRBD1. V shed 3 bases, J shed 3 bases, and the junction held 10 bases outside the gene matches. Germline CDR1 GTSNPN, CDR2 SVGIG (reference sequence). The CDR3 is made up of 15 amino acids. The full variable domain, with the rest looked up from reference TRBV30 and TRBJ1-2, is SQTIHQWPATLVQPVGSPLSLECTVEGTSNPNLYWYRQAAGRGLQLLFYSVGIGQISSEVPQNLSASRPQDRQFILSSKKLLLSDSGFYLCAWRPGGSSDYGYTFGSGTRLTVV.

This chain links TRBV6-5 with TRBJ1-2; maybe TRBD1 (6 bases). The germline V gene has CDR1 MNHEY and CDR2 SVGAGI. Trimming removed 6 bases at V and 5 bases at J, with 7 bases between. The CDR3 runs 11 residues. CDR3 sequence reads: CASRRGYGYTF. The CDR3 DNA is TGTGCCAGCAGGAGGGGGTATGGCTACACCTTC.

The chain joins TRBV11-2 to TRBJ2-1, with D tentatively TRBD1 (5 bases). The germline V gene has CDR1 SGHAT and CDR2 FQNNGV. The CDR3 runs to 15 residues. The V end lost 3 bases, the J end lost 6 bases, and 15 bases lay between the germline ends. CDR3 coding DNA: TGTGCCAGCAGCTTTATCGGGCAGGGTCGCAATGAGCAGTTCTTC. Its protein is CASSFIGQGRNEQFF.

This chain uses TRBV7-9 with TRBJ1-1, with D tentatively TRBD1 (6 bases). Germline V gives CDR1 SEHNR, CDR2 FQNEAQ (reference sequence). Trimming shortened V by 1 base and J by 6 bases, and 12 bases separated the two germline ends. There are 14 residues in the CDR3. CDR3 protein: CASSLVAPGAEAFF. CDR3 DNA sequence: TGTGCCAGCAGCTTAGTGGCACCAGGGGCTGAAGCTTTCTTT.

The CDR3 coding sequence is TGCGCCAGCAGCGGGACAGGGGGGAACACTGAAGCTTTCTTT. This translates into CASSGTGGNTEAFF. The genes are TRBV5-1 and TRBJ1-1, with TRBD1 identical over 11 bases. J was trimmed by 1 base and V by 4 bases; bases with no gene match: 0. The CDR3 runs 14 residues. Germline lookup yields CDR1 SGHRS and CDR2 YFSETQ. Looking up the rest from reference TRBV5-1 and TRBJ1-1 gives the full variable domain: KAGVTQTPRYLIKTRGQQVTLSCSPISGHRSVSWYQQTPGQGLQFLFEYFSETQRNKGNFPGRFSGRQFSNSRSEMNVSTLELGDSALYLCASSGTGGNTEAFFGQGTRLTVV.

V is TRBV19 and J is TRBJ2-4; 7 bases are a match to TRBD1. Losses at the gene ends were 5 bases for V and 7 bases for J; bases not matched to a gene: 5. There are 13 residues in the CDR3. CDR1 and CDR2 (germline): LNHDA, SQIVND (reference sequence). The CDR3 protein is CASSFQQGNIQYF. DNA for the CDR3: TGTGCCAGTAGTTTTCAACAGGGGAACATTCAGTACTTC.

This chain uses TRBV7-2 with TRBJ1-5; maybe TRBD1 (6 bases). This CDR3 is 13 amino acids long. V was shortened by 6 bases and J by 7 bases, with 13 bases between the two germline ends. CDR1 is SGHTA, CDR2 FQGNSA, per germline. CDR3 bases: TGTGCCAGCAGTAACAGGGAGGGACAGCCCCAGCATTTT. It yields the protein CASSNREGQPQHF.

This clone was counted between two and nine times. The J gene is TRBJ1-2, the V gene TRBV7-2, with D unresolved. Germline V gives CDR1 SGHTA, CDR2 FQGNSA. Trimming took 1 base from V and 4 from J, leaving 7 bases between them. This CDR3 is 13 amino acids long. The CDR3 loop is CASSLVQFYGYTF. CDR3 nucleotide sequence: TGTGCCAGCAGCTTAGTACAGTTCTATGGCTACACCTTC.

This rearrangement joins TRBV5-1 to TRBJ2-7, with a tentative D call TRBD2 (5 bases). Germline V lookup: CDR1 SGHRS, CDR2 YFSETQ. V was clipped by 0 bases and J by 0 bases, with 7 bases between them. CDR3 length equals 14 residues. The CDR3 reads CASSLAGSSYEQYF. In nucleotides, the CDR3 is TGCGCCAGCAGCTTGGCGGGGAGCTCCTACGAGCAGTACTTC.